The entry below describes one T cell receptor (beta chain). At the DNA level, this CDR3 is encoded by other sequences in the same sample as well. The sample is drawn from a study of blood T cell repertoires in COVID-19. Overall study: The United States, Italy and Spain supplied acute and convalescent COVID-19 samples. In each case, the material was cDNA or gDNA derived from T cells, B-cell-depleted T cells, or PBMCs.

V gave up 0 bases and J gave up 4 bases, with 5 bases separating them. Germline CDR1 reads SGDLS; CDR2 reads YYNGEE. This CDR3 spans 13 amino acids. Original data processing: The authors estimated nucleated cell counts from reference gene primer amplification. Only in-frame clones appear in the TCRdb table, and some are missing; sequencing was by immunoSEQ multiplex PCR. The V and J calls and the clone size are those of that table, but D and trimming were determined from the DNA. Altogether some 200,000 clones are present, approximately 80% being singletons, with the ten largest covering approximately 10%.

The TCR sequence derives from a man aged 45 to 65 with active or convalescent COVID-19. Source material: peripheral blood. The rearrangement links TRBV9 to TRBJ1-5; D is undetermined. CDR3 bases: TGTGCCAGCAGCGTAGATCCGAATCAGCCCCAGCATTTT. Its protein product is CASSVDPNQPQHF.